Listed below are T cell receptor beta chains from one sample, sequenced in a study of cytomegalovirus exposure and HLA in healthy donors. TCRdb keeps only in-frame clones here, not all; method: immunoSEQ multiplex PCR. Found here are 200,000 to 300,000 clones, approximately 87% of them singletons; the top ten hold around 2.6%. Sequences were obtained from PBMCs. Receptor source: a man between 18 and 29 years old in good health and CMV-seronegative. Both conserved end residues are part of each CDR3. The order of the fields is CDR3 DNA, CDR3 protein, clone size, D gene, J gene, V gene. D genes are given only for firm matches. Clone size is given for some rows only: seen once, a few or many times, or a class if the clone is expanded.

cdr3_nt: TGTGCCAGCAGTCCTCCCCCCGGGTCTGGTGAAAAACTGTTTTTT
cdr3_aa: CASSPPPGSGEKLFF
clone_size: NA
d_call: NA
j_call: TRBJ1-4
v_call: TRBV2

cdr3_nt: TGCGCCAGCAGCTTCGCAGGGGGCCAGAAAGGCTACACCTTC
cdr3_aa: CASSFAGGQKGYTF
clone_size: NA
d_call: TRBD1
j_call: TRBJ1-2
v_call: TRBV5-1

cdr3_nt: TGTGCCAGCAGCCAATCGGGGGGGTACAATGAGCAGTTCTTC
cdr3_aa: CASSQSGGYNEQFF
clone_size: NA
d_call: TRBD2
j_call: TRBJ2-1
v_call: TRBV16

cdr3_nt: TGTGCCACCAGGAAAGCGGGGACCTCCTACAATGAGCAGTTCTTC
cdr3_aa: CATRKAGTSYNEQFF
clone_size: NA
d_call: TRBD2
j_call: TRBJ2-1
v_call: TRBV15

cdr3_nt: TGCGCCAGCAGCCTAGGGACTAGTTCTCCGGGGGAGCAGTACTTC
cdr3_aa: CASSLGTSSPGEQYF
clone_size: NA
d_call: TRBD2
j_call: TRBJ2-7
v_call: TRBV5-1

cdr3_nt: TGTGCCAGCAGCCCCGGTAGGGGCGGGGGGACAGATACGCAGTATTTT
cdr3_aa: CASSPGRGGGTDTQYF
clone_size: NA
d_call: TRBD2
j_call: TRBJ2-3
v_call: TRBV11-1

cdr3_nt: TGTGCCAGCAGCGTAGGGGGAGGGGGAGAGACCCAGTACTTC
cdr3_aa: CASSVGGGGETQYF
clone_size: NA
d_call: NA
j_call: TRBJ2-5
v_call: TRBV9

cdr3_nt: TGTGCCAGCAGGGAGACGGGACAGATTAATTCACCCCTCCACTTT
cdr3_aa: CASRETGQINSPLHF
clone_size: NA
d_call: TRBD1
j_call: TRBJ1-6
v_call: TRBV5-6

cdr3_nt: TGTGCCAGCAGCTTGTTGGGGCTAGGACCAGATACGCAGTATTTT
cdr3_aa: CASSLLGLGPDTQYF
clone_size: NA
d_call: NA
j_call: TRBJ2-3
v_call: TRBV7-9

cdr3_nt: TGTGCCTGGAGGCGCCCTAGCGGACATTCCTACAATGAGCAGTTCTTC
cdr3_aa: CAWRRPSGHSYNEQFF
clone_size: NA
d_call: TRBD2
j_call: TRBJ2-1
v_call: TRBV30

cdr3_nt: TGTGCCAGCAGTCCAGGGGGAAAGGGCTCTGGAAACACCATATATTTT
cdr3_aa: CASSPGGKGSGNTIYF
clone_size: NA
d_call: TRBD1
j_call: TRBJ1-3
v_call: TRBV27

cdr3_nt: TGTGCCAGTAGTAATCTGGGGACAGAGAATTCACCCCTCCACTTT
cdr3_aa: CASSNLGTENSPLHF
clone_size: NA
d_call: TRBD1
j_call: TRBJ1-6
v_call: TRBV19

cdr3_nt: TGTGCCATCAGTGAGTTGGGAGGGGGTGAAGCTTTCTTT
cdr3_aa: CAISELGGGEAFF
clone_size: NA
d_call: NA
j_call: TRBJ1-1
v_call: TRBV10-3

cdr3_nt: TGTGCCAGCAGTTTATTAACAGGGAGCTCCTATAATTCACCCCTCCACTTT
cdr3_aa: CASSLLTGSSYNSPLHF
clone_size: NA
d_call: NA
j_call: TRBJ1-6
v_call: TRBV28

cdr3_nt: TGTGCCAGCAGTTTACCGGGGGGACGAGATGAGTCCCAGCATTTT
cdr3_aa: CASSLPGGRDESQHF
clone_size: NA
d_call: NA
j_call: TRBJ1-5
v_call: TRBV28

cdr3_nt: TGTGCCAGCAGTTCCCCCCGGGAGGGTGGGGTGACCCAGTACTTC
cdr3_aa: CASSSPREGGVTQYF
clone_size: NA
d_call: TRBD2
j_call: TRBJ2-5
v_call: TRBV28

cdr3_nt: TGTGCCAGCAGTTTTTACGTCCGTTCTAGAGATACGCAGTATTTT
cdr3_aa: CASSFYVRSRDTQYF
clone_size: NA
d_call: NA
j_call: TRBJ2-3
v_call: TRBV27

cdr3_nt: TGTGCCAGCAGCTTGGAGCTCGCCCCCAATCAGCCCCAGCATTTT
cdr3_aa: CASSLELAPNQPQHF
clone_size: NA
d_call: NA
j_call: TRBJ1-5
v_call: TRBV5-5

cdr3_nt: TGTGCCTGGAGCTTACCCACAGGGTTTGATCAGCCCCAGCATTTT
cdr3_aa: CAWSLPTGFDQPQHF
clone_size: NA
d_call: NA
j_call: TRBJ1-5
v_call: TRBV30

cdr3_nt: TGTGCCAGCAGCTTAGTAGCGGGGTCCTACAATGAGCAGTTCTTC
cdr3_aa: CASSLVAGSYNEQFF
clone_size: once
d_call: TRBD2
j_call: TRBJ2-1
v_call: TRBV7-8

cdr3_nt: TGCGCCAGCAGCTCCACAGGGGGGAGTGGGGCAGATACGCAGTATTTT
cdr3_aa: CASSSTGGSGADTQYF
clone_size: NA
d_call: TRBD1
j_call: TRBJ2-3
v_call: TRBV5-1

cdr3_nt: TGCGCCAGCAGCCAAGATGGCACCGGGACAGGGGGCGGCTACACCTTC
cdr3_aa: CASSQDGTGTGGGYTF
clone_size: once
d_call: TRBD1
j_call: TRBJ1-2
v_call: TRBV4-3

cdr3_nt: TGTGCCAGCAGTTTCAGGGGGCTGGTGAACACTGAAGCTTTCTTT
cdr3_aa: CASSFRGLVNTEAFF
clone_size: few
d_call: TRBD1
j_call: TRBJ1-1
v_call: TRBV28

cdr3_nt: TGCGCCAGCAGCCCGACCCCGTCGGGGGGGCGGGCCTACAATGAGCAGTTCTTC
cdr3_aa: CASSPTPSGGRAYNEQFF
clone_size: NA
d_call: TRBD2
j_call: TRBJ2-1
v_call: TRBV4-3

cdr3_nt: TGTGCCAGCAGACCGAGGGATTCCTACGAGCAGTACTTC
cdr3_aa: CASRPRDSYEQYF
clone_size: NA
d_call: NA
j_call: TRBJ2-7
v_call: TRBV28

cdr3_nt: TGTGCCAGCAGCGAACCCGGGGGCGAGCAGTACTTC
cdr3_aa: CASSEPGGEQYF
clone_size: NA
d_call: NA
j_call: TRBJ2-7
v_call: TRBV6-6

cdr3_nt: TGTGCCAGCAGCCCGGGGACTATCTTCGATACGCAGTATTTT
cdr3_aa: CASSPGTIFDTQYF
clone_size: once
d_call: TRBD2
j_call: TRBJ2-3
v_call: TRBV7-2

cdr3_nt: TGTGCCAGCAGCCTATCGGGGAGAGGCGAGCAGTACTTC
cdr3_aa: CASSLSGRGEQYF
clone_size: NA
d_call: NA
j_call: TRBJ2-7
v_call: TRBV7-8

cdr3_nt: TGTGCCAGCAGTTTAGGACTAGCTGGATTTAGCGGGGAGCTGTTTTTT
cdr3_aa: CASSLGLAGFSGELFF
clone_size: NA
d_call: TRBD2
j_call: TRBJ2-2
v_call: TRBV27

cdr3_nt: TGCGCCAGCAGCCTCCGGGACTCTGTCGAGCAGTACTTC
cdr3_aa: CASSLRDSVEQYF
clone_size: NA
d_call: NA
j_call: TRBJ2-7
v_call: TRBV5-1

cdr3_nt: TGCGCCAGCAGTGAGTCGGGGACAGTTTACGAGCAGTACTTC
cdr3_aa: CASSESGTVYEQYF
clone_size: NA
d_call: TRBD1
j_call: TRBJ2-7
v_call: TRBV10-2

cdr3_nt: TGTGCCAGCAGTGGAGGAGGGGACGACGAGCAGTACTTC
cdr3_aa: CASSGGGDDEQYF
clone_size: few
d_call: NA
j_call: TRBJ2-7
v_call: TRBV6-1

cdr3_nt: TGTGCCAGCAGCACGAGGGCTTCAGATACGCAGTATTTT
cdr3_aa: CASSTRASDTQYF
clone_size: NA
d_call: NA
j_call: TRBJ2-3
v_call: TRBV11-2

cdr3_nt: TGTGCCAGCAGCCTTACAGGGGTCGGGGATGAAAAACTGTTTTTT
cdr3_aa: CASSLTGVGDEKLFF
clone_size: NA
d_call: TRBD1
j_call: TRBJ1-4
v_call: TRBV2

cdr3_nt: TGCGCCAGCAGCCAAGATAGAACGGGAGTCCACACCTTC
cdr3_aa: CASSQDRTGVHTF
clone_size: NA
d_call: NA
j_call: TRBJ1-2
v_call: TRBV4-3

cdr3_nt: TGTGCCAGCAGCGCCTGGGACACTAACTCCTACAATGAGCAGTTCTTC
cdr3_aa: CASSAWDTNSYNEQFF
clone_size: few
d_call: NA
j_call: TRBJ2-1
v_call: TRBV9

cdr3_nt: TGCGCCAGCAGCCAAGAGGGACTAGCGAGTAGAGAGCAGTACTTC
cdr3_aa: CASSQEGLASREQYF
clone_size: few
d_call: TRBD2
j_call: TRBJ2-7
v_call: TRBV4-1

cdr3_nt: TGTGCCAGCAGCTTCAGAAGGGACACGTCTAACTATGGCTACACCTTC
cdr3_aa: CASSFRRDTSNYGYTF
clone_size: NA
d_call: NA
j_call: TRBJ1-2
v_call: TRBV5-4

cdr3_nt: TGCGCCAGCAGCTTGTATCCCGGGGGTGGCGAGCAGTACTTC
cdr3_aa: CASSLYPGGGEQYF
clone_size: NA
d_call: NA
j_call: TRBJ2-7
v_call: TRBV5-1

cdr3_nt: TGCGCCAGCAGTCTACGGGACTCCACTGAAGCTTTCTTT
cdr3_aa: CASSLRDSTEAFF
clone_size: NA
d_call: NA
j_call: TRBJ1-1
v_call: TRBV5-1